This TCR beta chain originates from a study of human T cells and chemical hapten exposure. Study-level background: Cases of alopecia areata, totalis or universalis occurred in a predominantly female patient group.

The V gene lost 6 bases and the J gene lost 1 base, with 18 bases spanning the gap. CDR1 and CDR2 from the germline V gene are DFQATT and SNEGSKA (reference sequence). CDR3 length: 15 residues. This clonotype came up many times. Specified time point: patch test 3, about 24 weeks after DPC sensitization. Documented treatment: therapeutic diphenylcyclopropenone sensitization with weekly scalp DPC. Blood was drawn before each patch test was applied. TCRdb re-called the RACE reads through MiXCR, storing one row per CDR3 protein. The table lists tens of thousands of distinct CDR3 sequences, approximately 9.9% of them singletons.

The receptor was isolated from a woman aged 40-49 years with alopecia areata. Some clones in this sample may be carry-over from other donors' samples. Source: whole blood, taken in connection with sensitization to the hapten diphenylcyclopropenone (DPC). V gene TRBV20-1 combines with J gene TRBJ1-1; no firm D call. In nucleotides, the CDR3 is TGCAGTGCCACCTTTTGGAGGCCTAAGAACACTGAAGCTTTCTTT. Translated: CSATFWRPKNTEAFF.